This is a list of T cell receptor beta chains from one sample in a study of blood T cell repertoires in COVID-19. Clones were read by immunoSEQ multiplex PCR, and TCRdb kept only the in-frame ones, dropping some. The sample carries some 250,000 clones, about nine tenths recorded once. The specimen sequenced was PBMCs or T cells enriched from blood (not recorded which). The receptor source for this set is a man aged 18 to 30 who had recovered from COVID-19. The CDR3 runs from the conserved cysteine through the conserved F or W. D genes are given only for firm matches. Clone sizes are given selectively: once, few, many, or a class where the clone is expanded.

clone_size j_call d_call v_call cdr3_aa cdr3_nt
. TRBJ1-1 . TRBV19 CASSIGSVNTEAFF TGTGCCAGTAGTATAGGGAGCGTGAACACTGAAGCTTTCTTT
. TRBJ1-2 TRBD1 TRBV7-9 CASSPRDAGGPRLSYTF TGTGCCAGCAGTCCCCGTGATGCAGGGGGTCCTCGGTTGAGCTACACCTTC
. TRBJ2-3 . TRBV7-3 CASSRQSTGSDTQYF TGTGCCAGCAGCAGACAATCAACAGGGTCAGATACGCAGTATTTT
few TRBJ1-5 . TRBV2 CASSDSYNQPQHF TGTGCCAGCAGTGACAGTTACAATCAGCCCCAGCATTTT
. TRBJ1-2 TRBD1 TRBV18 CASSPQRMTRTGGPDGYTF TGTGCCAGCTCGCCCCAAAGGATGACGCGGACAGGCGGACCCGATGGCTACACCTTC
. TRBJ1-5 . TRBV12-5 CASGLSWRQANQPQHF TGTGCTAGTGGTTTAAGTTGGCGACAGGCCAATCAGCCCCAGCATTTT
. TRBJ2-1 TRBD2 TRBV7-6 CASSLGSGGGAYNEQFF TGTGCCAGCAGCTTAGGGTCCGGCGGGGGGGCGTACAATGAGCAGTTCTTC
. TRBJ2-2 . TRBV19 CASSAGAGTGELFF TGTGCCAGTTCGGCGGGGGCGGGCACCGGGGAGCTGTTTTTT
. TRBJ2-7 . TRBV2 CASRIQLGFYEQYF TGTGCCAGCAGGATCCAACTCGGGTTCTACGAGCAGTACTTC
. TRBJ2-7 . TRBV4-1 CASSQTLGRTTYEQYF TGCGCCAGCAGCCAGACGCTTGGGCGGACTACCTACGAGCAGTACTTC
. TRBJ2-2 TRBD2 TRBV27 CASSFAGGPGELFF TGTGCCAGCAGTTTTGCGGGGGGGCCCGGGGAGCTGTTTTTT
. TRBJ2-3 . TRBV11-3 CASSSRREAKDTQYF TGTGCCAGCAGCTCCCGCCGCGAGGCGAAAGATACGCAGTATTTT
once TRBJ2-2 . TRBV5-1 CASSSGLGNTGELFF TGCGCCAGCAGCTCAGGACTGGGTAACACCGGGGAGCTGTTTTTT
. TRBJ2-7 TRBD1 TRBV6-5 CASRVDRGRGYEQYF TGTGCCAGCAGGGTAGACAGGGGGAGAGGGTACGAGCAGTACTTC
. TRBJ2-7 TRBD2 TRBV11-2 CASSPVGLAVYEQYF TGTGCCAGCAGCCCCGTGGGACTAGCGGTGTACGAGCAGTACTTC
few TRBJ2-1 TRBD2 TRBV6-5 CASQRGSVHEQFF TGTGCCAGTCAGCGGGGGTCTGTCCATGAGCAGTTCTTC
. TRBJ2-1 TRBD2 TRBV2 CASSPWLAGLNEQFF TGTGCCAGCAGCCCCTGGCTAGCGGGACTGAATGAGCAGTTCTTC
. TRBJ2-1 . TRBV27 CASSWGRSYNEQFF TGTGCCAGCTCTTGGGGGAGGTCCTACAATGAGCAGTTCTTC
. TRBJ2-5 TRBD1 TRBV4-1 CASSQGPGGLETQYF TGCGCCAGCAGCCAAGGGCCAGGGGGCTTAGAGACCCAGTACTTC
few TRBJ1-1 . TRBV11-2 CASSADRLTEAFF TGTGCCAGCAGCGCCGACAGGCTCACTGAAGCTTTCTTT
. TRBJ1-3 TRBD1 TRBV19 CASSIRDREANTIYF TGTGCCAGTAGTATACGGGACAGGGAAGCAAACACCATATATTTT
. TRBJ2-2 TRBD2 TRBV19 CASSRSGGASGELFF TGTGCCAGTAGTAGAAGCGGGGGGGCCTCCGGGGAGCTGTTTTTT
. TRBJ2-6 . TRBV25-1 CASRTTGANVLTF TGTGCCAGTAGGACAACCGGGGCCAACGTCCTGACTTTC
. TRBJ2-7 TRBD1 TRBV24-1 CATSDGRQGAPREQYF TGTGCCACCAGTGATGGACGACAGGGGGCGCCAAGGGAGCAGTACTTC
. TRBJ2-1 . TRBV7-9 CASSRTPYNEQFF TGTGCCAGCAGCAGGACACCGTACAATGAGCAGTTCTTC
few TRBJ1-2 . TRBV27 CASSPSDSADGYTF TGTGCCAGCAGTCCGTCGGACAGCGCCGATGGCTACACCTTC
. TRBJ1-1 TRBD1 TRBV5-1 CASSLAQGADMNTEAFF TGCGCCAGCAGCTTGGCACAGGGGGCGGACATGAACACTGAAGCTTTCTTT
. TRBJ2-1 . TRBV5-5 CASSWGQSSYNEQFF TGTGCCAGCAGTTGGGGCCAAAGCTCCTACAATGAGCAGTTCTTC
. TRBJ2-3 TRBD2 TRBV27 CASNVLAGGPTDTQYF TGTGCCAGCAACGTACTAGCGGGGGGTCCCACAGATACGCAGTATTTT
. TRBJ1-1 . TRBV5-6 CASSLGQGKAFF TGTGCCAGCAGCCTGGGGCAGGGTAAGGCTTTCTTT
. TRBJ2-1 TRBD2 TRBV3-1/TRBV3-2 CASSQLTSRYNEQFF TGTGCCAGCAGCCAATTGACTAGCAGATACAATGAGCAGTTCTTC
. TRBJ1-6 TRBD1 TRBV6-5 CASSYPGQNSPLHF TGTGCCAGCAGTTACCCGGGACAGAATTCACCCCTCCACTTT
. TRBJ2-1 TRBD2 TRBV19 CASSTLGLAGGGNEQFF TGTGCCAGTAGTACCCTGGGACTAGCGGGAGGGGGCAATGAGCAGTTCTTC
. TRBJ1-2 . TRBV5-1 CASSVAGINYGYTF TGCGCCAGCAGCGTGGCCGGGATTAACTATGGCTACACCTTC
. TRBJ2-1 TRBD2 TRBV27 CASSPSGREGYNEQFF TGTGCCAGCAGTCCCTCGGGCAGGGAGGGCTACAATGAGCAGTTCTTC
. TRBJ1-4 . TRBV7-2 CASSLSHGEKLFF TGTGCCAGCAGCTTATCCCACGGGGAAAAACTGTTTTTT
. TRBJ1-4 TRBD1 TRBV19 CASAGQGKEKLFF TGTGCCAGCGCGGGACAGGGTAAGGAGAAACTGTTTTTT
. TRBJ2-1 TRBD2 TRBV5-1 CASSYPSGSSYNEQFF TGCGCCAGCAGCTACCCCAGCGGGAGCTCCTACAATGAGCAGTTCTTC
few TRBJ1-1 . TRBV11-3 CASSLGYLGGIAEAFF TGTGCCAGCAGCTTAGGATATTTGGGGGGGATAGCTGAAGCTTTCTTT
. TRBJ1-2 . TRBV19 CASSTYLRREMGYTF TGTGCCAGTAGTACATACTTACGACGGGAGATGGGCTACACCTTC
. TRBJ1-4 TRBD1 TRBV7-9 CASSFDRGTNEKLFF TGTGCCAGCAGCTTTGACAGGGGAACTAATGAAAAACTGTTTTTT
few TRBJ2-3 TRBD2 TRBV3-1/TRBV3-2 CASAGVTDTQYF TGTGCCAGCGCGGGGGTCACAGATACGCAGTATTTT
. TRBJ1-1 . TRBV30 CAWSTRGTEAFF TGTGCCTGGAGCACGAGGGGGACTGAAGCTTTCTTT
. TRBJ2-1 . TRBV15 CATSRGTPGDEQFF TGTGCCACCAGCAGAGGGACTCCCGGCGATGAGCAGTTCTTC
. TRBJ2-5 . TRBV7-9 CASSLMTSEETQYF TGTGCCAGCAGCTTAATGACATCCGAAGAGACCCAGTACTTC
. TRBJ1-2 . TRBV6-1 CASSEGKEGYGYTF TGTGCCAGCAGTGAGGGAAAGGAGGGCTATGGCTACACCTTC
once TRBJ2-1 TRBD2 TRBV6-5 CASSYSGTSPFNEQFF TGTGCCAGCAGTTACTCGGGGACTAGTCCCTTCAATGAGCAGTTCTTC
. TRBJ1-1 . TRBV4-1 CASSQDNRGGTEAFF TGCGCCAGCAGCCAAGATAATAGGGGAGGCACTGAAGCTTTCTTT
. TRBJ2-7 . TRBV19 CASSYDSSYEQYF TGTGCCAGTAGTTACGACAGTTCCTACGAGCAGTACTTC
. TRBJ1-4 . TRBV10-1 CASSDQPRGEKLFF TGCGCCAGCAGTGATCAGCCGCGGGGTGAAAAACTGTTTTTT